This T cell receptor (beta chain) is drawn from a study of blood T cell repertoires in COVID-19. As for the study in general: What the recovered Cohort 3 donors had was two negative PCRs, clearance, or symptom resolution. From T cells, B-cell-depleted T cells, or PBMCs came the material, which was cDNA or gDNA.

Membership in each cohort depended on participant-reported clinical history. Trimming took 1 base from V and 4 from J, leaving 11 bases between them. The CDR3 consists of 14 residues. Germline loops: CDR1 SGHRS, CDR2 YFSETQ. As originally analysed: It was from reference gene primer amplification that nucleated cell counts were estimated. Generated by immunoSEQ multiplex PCR, the TCRdb table keeps only in-frame clones and is missing some. The DNA was the basis for D and trimming; V, J and clone size are from that table. Found here are some 180,000 clones, 70% to 80% of them singletons; the top ten hold around 20%.

The chain links TRBV5-1 to TRBJ1-2; D not resolved. The sample consisted of PBMCs or T cells enriched from blood (not recorded which). The TCR sequence derives from a woman between 70 and 85 years old in a cohort exposed to, infected with or recovered from COVID-19 (not recorded which). CDR3 residues: CASSLSLGIYGYTF. The CDR3 DNA follows: TGCGCCAGCAGCTTGTCACTAGGTATCTATGGCTACACCTTC.